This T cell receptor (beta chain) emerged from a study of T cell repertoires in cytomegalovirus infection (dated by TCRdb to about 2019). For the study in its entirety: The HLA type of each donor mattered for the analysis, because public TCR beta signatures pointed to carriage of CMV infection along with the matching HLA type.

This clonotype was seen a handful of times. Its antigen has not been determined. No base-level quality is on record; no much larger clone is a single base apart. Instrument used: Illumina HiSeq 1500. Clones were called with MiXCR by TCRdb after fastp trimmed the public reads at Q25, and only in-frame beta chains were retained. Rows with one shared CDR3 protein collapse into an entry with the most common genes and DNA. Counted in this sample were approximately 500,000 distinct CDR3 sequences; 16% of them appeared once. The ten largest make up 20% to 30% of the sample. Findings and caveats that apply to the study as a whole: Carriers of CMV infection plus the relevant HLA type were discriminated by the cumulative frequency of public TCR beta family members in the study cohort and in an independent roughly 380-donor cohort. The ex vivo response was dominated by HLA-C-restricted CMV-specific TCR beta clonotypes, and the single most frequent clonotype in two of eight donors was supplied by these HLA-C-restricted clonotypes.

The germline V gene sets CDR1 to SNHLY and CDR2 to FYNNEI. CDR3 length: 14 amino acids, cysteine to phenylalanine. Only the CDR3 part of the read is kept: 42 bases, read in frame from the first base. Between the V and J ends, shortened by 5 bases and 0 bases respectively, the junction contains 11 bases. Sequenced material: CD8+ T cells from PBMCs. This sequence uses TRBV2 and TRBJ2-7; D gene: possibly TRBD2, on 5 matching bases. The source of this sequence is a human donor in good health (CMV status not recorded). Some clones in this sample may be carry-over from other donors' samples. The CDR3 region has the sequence CASSWTEVSYEQYF. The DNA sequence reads TGTGCCAGCAGTTGGACGGAGGTCTCCTACGAGCAGTACTTC.